These 5 T cell receptor beta chains originate from one sample sequenced in a study of blood T cell repertoires in COVID-19. Profiled with immunoSEQ multiplex PCR; TCRdb holds only in-frame clones, not every one. The sample carries some 68,000 clones, less than 95% recorded once. What was sequenced was peripheral blood. The origin of the receptors is a middle-aged man with COVID-19, enrolled during active disease.

V is TRBV3-1 (or the pseudogene TRBV3-2) and J is TRBJ2-5; 10 bases are shared with TRBD1. The CDR3 sequence is 15 residues long. The V gene end was trimmed by 6 bases and the J gene end by 4 bases; junction bases not matched to a gene: 8. In germline, CDR1 is LGHDT, CDR2 YNNKEL (reference sequence). The CDR3 sequence is CASRTLGTGAETQYF. The CDR3, as DNA: TGTGCCAGCAGGACTTTGGGGACAGGGGCAGAGACCCAGTACTTC.

This clone was seen only once. The rearrangement links TRBV18 to TRBJ2-2; D gene ambiguous. Germline CDR1 KGHSH, CDR2 LQKENI. V lost 3 bases and J 0 bases, leaving 11 bases between the germline ends. CDR3 length equals 16 residues. The CDR3: CASSPGGAANTGELFF. The CDR3 DNA reads as TGTGCCAGCTCACCGGGTGGCGCGGCGAACACCGGGGAGCTGTTTTTT.

This rearrangement joins TRBV15 to TRBJ2-7; D is uncertain. The CDR3 covers 13 residues. V lost 1 base, J lost 7 bases, and 11 bases lay in between. Per the germline V gene, CDR1 is LNHNV and CDR2 is YYDKDF (reference sequence). CDR3 residues: CATSRGQMEEQYF. CDR3 bases: TGTGCCACCAGCAGAGGGCAGATGGAGGAGCAGTACTTC.

The genes are TRBV19 and TRBJ2-1, with 15 bases lining up with TRBD2. The length of the CDR3 is 15 residues. Germline V CDR1 and CDR2: LNHDA, SQIVND (reference sequence). Trimming at V came to 6 bases and at J to 9 bases, leaving 6 bases not matched to a gene. The CDR3 reads CASRRWTSGRGEQFF. The CDR3 DNA reads as TGTGCCAGTAGAAGGTGGACTAGCGGGAGGGGTGAGCAGTTCTTC.

The chain employs TRBV20-1 and TRBJ2-3; D is possibly TRBD2 (6 bases). Between the trimmed V and J ends, which lost 3 bases and 3 bases, there was a span of 13 bases. The germline gives CDR1 DFQATT, CDR2 SNEGSKA (reference sequence). This CDR3 is 14 amino acids long. DNA of the CDR3: TGCAGTGCTAGTGGGGGAGGAATAACAGATACGCAGTATTTT. Amino acid sequence: CSASGGGITDTQYF.